This T cell receptor beta chain stems from a study of cytomegalovirus exposure and HLA in healthy donors. Study-level information: Researchers previously reported finding roughly 120 million unique TCR beta sequences from some 180 million T cells.

On this clone: Its antigen is not known.

This CDR3 has 15 amino acids. Looked up from germline, CDR1 is SGHAT and CDR2 is FQNNGV. V lost 4 bases to trimming and J lost 0 bases, with 10 bases between them. This PCR relied on a set of 60 Vbeta primers and 13 Jbeta primers. Generated by immunoSEQ multiplex PCR, the TCRdb table keeps only in-frame clones and is missing some. There are around 99,000 clones in the sample; 60% to 80% occur only once, and around 3.4% lies in the top ten. Overall study findings and caveats: Across all donors, roughly uniform sequencing depth was an assumption of the presence/absence analyses. The authors considered a cluster of highly shared sequence variants likely to be a sequencing artifact.

This chain links TRBV11-2 with TRBJ2-1; D is uncertain. Sequencing was carried out using PBMCs. The TCR originated in a man aged 35-49 years in good health and CMV-seronegative. CDR3 region: CASSWAPPSYNEQFF. In DNA form, the CDR3 reads TGTGCCAGCAGCTGGGCTCCTCCCTCCTACAATGAGCAGTTCTTC. The full variable domain, in which reference TRBV11-2 and TRBJ2-1 provide the parts outside the CDR3, is EAGVAQSPRYKIIEKRQSVAFWCNPISGHATLYWYQQILGQGPKLLIQFQNNGVVDDSQLPKDRFSAERLKGVDSTLKIQPAKLEDSAVYLCASSWAPPSYNEQFFGPGTRLTVL.